A selection of T cell receptor beta chains follows, all from one sample in a study of shared clonotypes between healthy human individuals. Data came from immunoSEQ multiplex PCR; TCRdb stores just in-frame clones and leaves some out. Among about 2,500,000 clones, roughly 92% were seen once, and the ten largest hold under 0.15%. Material: naive CD4+ T cells sorted from blood. The receptors stem from a man between 18 and 35 years old in good health. The CDR3 runs from the conserved cysteine through the conserved F or W. A D gene is named only where the DNA matches it firmly. Rows give clone size only sometimes, using once, few, many, or a class for an expanded clone.

d_gene	abundance	v_gene	j_gene	CDR3nt	CDR3aa
NA	NA	TRBV2	TRBJ1-4	TGTGCCAGCCTCCGCGACAGCGGGTTCGGTGAAAAACTGTTTTTT	CASLRDSGFGEKLFF
TRBD2	NA	TRBV7-6	TRBJ2-7	TGTGCCAGCAGCTTAGACGTACGGGCTAGCGGGGGCTACGAGCAGTACTTC	CASSLDVRASGGYEQYF
NA	NA	TRBV21-1	TRBJ2-5	TGTGCCAGCCCCGGGGAGACCCAGTACTTC	CASPGETQYF
NA	NA	TRBV19	TRBJ2-1	TGTGCCAGTAGCATCACAGGTTTCTCCTACAATGAGCAGTTCTTC	CASSITGFSYNEQFF
NA	few	TRBV10-3	TRBJ1-5	TGTGCCATCAGTGAGCTAGCAGGAATGGGGCCCCAGCATTTT	CAISELAGMGPQHF
NA	NA	TRBV10-1	TRBJ2-1	TGCGCCAGCAGCGATATCGGGACTGCCTACAATGAGCAGTTCTTC	CASSDIGTAYNEQFF
TRBD2	NA	TRBV27	TRBJ2-7	TGTGCCAGCAGACTAGCGGGCACCTACGAGCAGTACTTC	CASRLAGTYEQYF
NA	NA	TRBV7-3	TRBJ1-2	TGTGCCAGCAGCCCCGGATCAGCAGCTAACTATGGCTACACCTTC	CASSPGSAANYGYTF
NA	NA	TRBV9	TRBJ2-3	TGTGCCAGCAGCGTAGGTAGCTCAGTGGATACGCAGTATTTT	CASSVGSSVDTQYF
NA	once	TRBV7-2	TRBJ1-5	TGTGCCAGCAGCTTGGTGGTAACAGATAGCAATCAGCCCCAGCATTTT	CASSLVVTDSNQPQHF
NA	NA	TRBV28	TRBJ1-2	TGTGCCAGCACAGGGACTAACTATGGCTACACCTTC	CASTGTNYGYTF
TRBD2	NA	TRBV7-8	TRBJ2-1	TGTGCCAGCAGCTCAGCGGGAGGGGCTATGAATGAGCAGTTCTTC	CASSSAGGAMNEQFF
NA	NA	TRBV18	TRBJ1-1	TGTGCCAGCTCACCTGGAGGGTTGACTGAAGCTTTCTTT	CASSPGGLTEAFF
NA	NA	TRBV30	TRBJ2-2	TGTGCCTGGGGCAGGGGCAGAATAGGCACCGGGGAGCTGTTTTTT	CAWGRGRIGTGELFF
NA	NA	TRBV28	TRBJ1-2	TGTGCCAGCAGTTTATGGACCTACAGGAAAGGCGGCTACACCTTC	CASSLWTYRKGGYTF
TRBD2	NA	TRBV18	TRBJ2-1	TGTGCCAGCTCACCACTAGCTAGCGGGAGATATGAGCAGTTCTTC	CASSPLASGRYEQFF